This T cell receptor (beta chain) stems from a study of glioma-infiltrating T cells after dendritic cell vaccination. Study information: Monocyte-derived dendritic cells, cultured approximately seven days with IL-4 and GM-CSF, were pulsed with autologous tumor lysate. Dendritic cell vaccine was injected intradermally three times, biweekly.

Study results and caveats: Patients with more pretreatment TILs had longer time to progression and survival.

This table comes from immunoSEQ multiplex PCR, and its TCRdb copy is limited to in-frame clones, with some not included. Of tens of thousands of clones in the sample, 85% to 90% were seen once. Notes on this clone: The antigen is undetermined.

The V gene end was trimmed by 6 bases and the J gene end by 7 bases; junction bases not matched to a gene: 4. CDR1 is SNHLY and CDR2 is FYNNEI in the germline V gene. The CDR3 contains 12 residues. The input for sequencing was blood, taken before dendritic cell vaccination. This chain joins TRBV2 and TRBJ1-2; 8 positions agree with TRBD1. The source of this sequence is a human donor with glioblastoma. This CDR3 reads CASSRGPLGYTF. The CDR3 DNA follows: TGTGCCAGCAGCAGGGGGCCCCTTGGCTACACCTTC.